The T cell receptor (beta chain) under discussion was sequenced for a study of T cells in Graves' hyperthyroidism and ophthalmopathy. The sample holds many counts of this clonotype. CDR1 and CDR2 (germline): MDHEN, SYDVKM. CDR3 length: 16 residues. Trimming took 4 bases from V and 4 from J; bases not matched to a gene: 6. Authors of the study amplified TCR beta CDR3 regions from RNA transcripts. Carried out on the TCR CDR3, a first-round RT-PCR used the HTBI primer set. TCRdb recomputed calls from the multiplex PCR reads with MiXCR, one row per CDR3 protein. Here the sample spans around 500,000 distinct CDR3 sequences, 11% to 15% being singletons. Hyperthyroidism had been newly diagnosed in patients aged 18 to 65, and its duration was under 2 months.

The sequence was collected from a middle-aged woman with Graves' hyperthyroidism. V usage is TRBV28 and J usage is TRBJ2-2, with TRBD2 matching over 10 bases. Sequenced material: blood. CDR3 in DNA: TGTGCCAGCAGTTCCTCTAGCGGGAGTAGCACCGGGGAGCTGTTTTTT. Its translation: CASSSSSGSSTGELFF.